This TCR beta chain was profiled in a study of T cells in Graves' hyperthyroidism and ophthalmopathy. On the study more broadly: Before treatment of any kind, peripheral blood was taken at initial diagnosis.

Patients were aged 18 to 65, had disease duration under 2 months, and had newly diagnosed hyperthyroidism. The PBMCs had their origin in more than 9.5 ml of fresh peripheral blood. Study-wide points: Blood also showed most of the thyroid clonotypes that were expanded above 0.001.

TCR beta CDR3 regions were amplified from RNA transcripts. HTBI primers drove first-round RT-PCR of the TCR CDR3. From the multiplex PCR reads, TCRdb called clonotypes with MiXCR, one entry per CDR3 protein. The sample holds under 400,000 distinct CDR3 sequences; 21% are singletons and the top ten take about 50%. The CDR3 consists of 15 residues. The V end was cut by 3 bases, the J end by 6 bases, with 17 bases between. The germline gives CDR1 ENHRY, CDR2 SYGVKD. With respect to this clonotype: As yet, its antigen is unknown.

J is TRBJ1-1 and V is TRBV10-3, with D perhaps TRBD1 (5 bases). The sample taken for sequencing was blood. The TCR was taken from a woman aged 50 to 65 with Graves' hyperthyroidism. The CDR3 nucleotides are TGTGCCATCAGTGATAGGGACTTCCAGGAAGCTGAAGCTTTCTTT. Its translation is CAISDRDFQEAEAFF.